Each of the 8 T cell receptor beta chains below was sequenced from the same sample in a study of glioma-infiltrating T cells. Amplification of TCR alpha and beta CDR3 regions from RNA used iRepertoire nested multiplex PCR. Each CDR3 protein gets one entry after TCRdb re-called the multiplex PCR reads with MiXCR. Of about 99,000 distinct CDR3 sequences listed, around 28% are singletons. Material: glioma tissue, nonneoplastic brain tissue, or PBMCs (not recorded which). All receptors come from a human donor with low-grade glioma or glioblastoma, undergoing nonglioma brain surgery, or in good health (not recorded which).

Note on this clonotype: With a much larger clone just one base away, this may be a read error. This rearrangement joins TRBV6-6 to TRBJ1-1; the D gene is possibly TRBD1 (5 bases). The V end was cut by 8 bases, the J end by 4 bases, with 14 bases between. This CDR3 comprises 13 residues. Germline V CDR1 and CDR2: MNHNY, SVGAGI (reference sequence). The DNA of the CDR3 is TGTGCCAGCTTGGCAGGGCCGATCACTGAAGCTTTCTTT. Encoded protein: CASLAGPITEAFF.

The count of this clonotype is one. This sequence may be a read error, since a much larger clone differs from it by one base. DNA for the CDR3: TGCAGTGCGGCTAAAGGGAACACCATATATTTT. It yields the protein CSAAKGNTIYF. V and J are TRBV20-1 and TRBJ1-3, with unresolved D. V dropped 6 bases and J dropped 7 bases, with 10 bases sitting between them. Germline assignment: CDR1 DFQATT and CDR2 SNEGSKA (reference sequence). This CDR3 has 11 residues.

This clonotype was observed many times. The chain joins TRBV4-2 to TRBJ2-3; 13 nucleotides line up with TRBD2. Trimming removed 0 bases from V and 2 bases from J; junction bases left unmatched: 5. CDR3 length equals 18 residues. CDR1 and CDR2 from the germline V gene are LGHNA and YNFKEQ. The CDR3 spells CASSQEPGTSGITDTQYF. In nucleotides, the CDR3 is TGTGCCAGCAGCCAAGAGCCGGGGACTAGCGGGATCACAGATACGCAGTATTTT.

Many counts were recorded for this clonotype. The genes are TRBV7-2 and TRBJ2-3; TRBD2 might be the D (6 bases). CDR3 length: 20 residues. V was clipped by 1 base and J by 1 base, with 24 bases between them. In germline, CDR1 is SGHTA, CDR2 FQGNSA. CDR3: CASSLGVGRGGTLGTDTQYF. DNA of the CDR3: TGTGCCAGCAGCTTAGGGGTAGGACGTGGGGGGACCCTCGGCACAGATACGCAGTATTTT.

Worth noting for this clonotype: This sequence may be a read error, since a much larger clone differs from it by one base. The V gene is TRBV20-1, the J gene TRBJ2-3; D call uncertain. Trimming removed 6 bases from V and 2 bases from J, with 21 bases in between. The CDR3 has 16 amino acids. The germline gives CDR1 DFQATT, CDR2 SNEGSKA (reference sequence). Here the CDR3 reads CSAGGRLSGPTDTQYF. The DNA of the CDR3 is TGCAGTGCGGGTGGGCGGCTATCGGGTCCCACAGATACGCAGTATTTT.

Comment on this clonotype: Possible read error: a much larger clone is one base away. V gene TRBV11-2 combines with J gene TRBJ1-1, with TRBD1 as a possible D gene (5 bases). Germline V gene sequence: CDR1 SGHAT, CDR2 FQNNGV. V lost 5 bases and J lost 0, with 13 bases in between. CDR3 length: 15 residues. CDR3 sequence: CASSPQGLMNTEAFF. CDR3 DNA: TGTGCCAGCAGCCCCCAGGGACTTATGAACACTGAAGCTTTCTTT.

This clonotype showed up many times. CDR3 sequence (DNA): TGTGCCACCAGCAGAGTGGGACAGGGGGCGTTCGACAGTTCAGGCGAGCAGTTCTTC. It is translated as CATSRVGQGAFDSSGEQFF. V usage is TRBV15 and J usage is TRBJ2-1, with 12 bases lining up with TRBD1. The CDR3 has 19 amino acids. Trimming cost V 1 base and J 10 bases; bases outside gene matches: 17. Germline-derived CDR1 and CDR2 are LNHNV and YYDKDF (reference sequence).

In its sample, this clonotype was seen many times. The chain links TRBV2 to TRBJ1-4; D ambiguous. In germline, CDR1 is SNHLY, CDR2 FYNNEI. This CDR3 is 13 amino acids long. V dropped 8 bases and J dropped 3 bases, with 10 bases sitting between them. The CDR3 coding sequence is TGTGCCAGCGGGCAGGCTTCTAATGAAAAACTGTTTTTT. The encoded protein is CASGQASNEKLFF. The full variable domain, its missing parts supplied by reference TRBV2 and TRBJ1-4, is EPEVTQTPSHQVTQMGQEVILRCVPISNHLYFYWYRQILGQKVEFLVSFYNNEISEKSEIFDDQFSVERPDGSNFTLKIRSTKLEDSAMYFCASGQASNEKLFFGSGTQLSVL.